The 10 T cell receptor beta chains below come from one sample, sequenced in a study of shared clonotypes between healthy human individuals. Assay: immunoSEQ multiplex PCR; the TCRdb copy retains only in-frame clones and omits some. The repertoire consists of 2 million to 2.5 million clones, with around 93% occurring once and the leading ten covering 0.37%. The sequenced sample was naive CD4+ T cells from PBMCs. The subset: CD45RA+ positively selected. The receptors were gathered from a man aged 18 to 30 in good health. Some clones in this sample may be carry-over from other donors' samples.

The gene calls are TRBV5-4 and TRBJ1-1; tentative D call: TRBD1 (5 bases). Germline CDR1 reads SGHNT; CDR2 reads YYREEE (reference sequence). The length of the CDR3 is 14 residues. V was cut by 4 bases and J by 3 bases, with 13 bases left in between. The DNA for the CDR3 is TGTGCCAGCAGCCTCGGGGGGGTTGACACTGAAGCTTTCTTT. Protein product: CASSLGGVDTEAFF.

V usage is TRBV28 and J usage is TRBJ1-1, with D perhaps TRBD1 (5 bases). Deletions cut 7 bases from V and 3 bases from J, with 12 bases between. Germline assignment: CDR1 MDHEN and CDR2 SYDVKM. The CDR3 has 13 residues. Here the CDR3 reads CASTPGGYTEAFF. In DNA form, the CDR3 reads TGTGCCAGCACTCCCGGGGGGTACACTGAAGCTTTCTTT.

The rearrangement uses TRBV6-1 and TRBJ1-1; D is unresolved. V lost 2 bases to trimming and J lost 1 base, with 11 bases between them. This CDR3 comprises 15 residues. Germline loops: CDR1 MNHNS, CDR2 SASEGT. CDR3 loop: CASSEYWGRNTEAFF. The CDR3 DNA follows: TGTGCCAGCAGTGAATATTGGGGAAGGAACACTGAAGCTTTCTTT.

A remark on this clone: The same CDR3 is also encoded by other DNA sequences in this sample. The V gene is TRBV5-1, the J gene TRBJ2-7, with TRBD1 identical over 7 bases. The CDR3 has 13 amino acids. Germline assignment: CDR1 SGHRS and CDR2 YFSETQ. J was trimmed by 5 bases and V by 6 bases; bases with no gene match: 8. CDR3: CASNRGQGDEQYF. DNA for the CDR3: TGCGCCAGCAACCGCGGGCAGGGGGACGAGCAGTACTTC.

This chain links TRBV28 with TRBJ2-7; the D is unclear. This CDR3 contains 14 residues. The germline V gene encodes CDR1 MDHEN and CDR2 SYDVKM. Trimming removed 4 bases at V and 3 bases at J, with 13 bases between. The CDR3 sequence: CASSSPSSFYEQYF. The CDR3 DNA sequence: TGTGCCAGCAGTTCTCCAAGCTCTTTCTACGAGCAGTACTTC.

This clone was seen a single time. This sequence joins TRBV6-4 and TRBJ2-3; 7 bases are shared with TRBD2. V lost 2 bases, J lost 4 bases, and 6 bases stayed unmatched. The CDR3 is made up of 15 amino acids. The germline gives CDR1 MRHNA, CDR2 SNTAGT. The CDR3 nucleotides are TGTGCCAGCAGTGACGGGGGGGTCCGGGCAGATACGCAGTATTTT. It encodes CASSDGGVRADTQYF.

The rearrangement joins TRBV4-1 to TRBJ2-3; TRBD2 is a possible D gene (5 bases). Trimming removed 1 base from V and 4 bases from J, with 18 bases in between. CDR1 is MGHRA and CDR2 is YSYEKL in the germline V gene. The CDR3 is 17 amino acids. CDR3 coding DNA: TGCGCCAGCAGCCAAGGGCCAAAGCGGAGTCGGGCAGATACGCAGTATTTT. As protein: CASSQGPKRSRADTQYF.

As for this clone: Other nucleotide sequences in the sample specify the same CDR3. This sequence joins TRBV18 and TRBJ2-3; no clear D gene. The CDR3 length is 16 residues. Germline CDR1 reads KGHSH; CDR2 reads LQKENI. Trimming cost V 6 bases and J 0 bases, with 16 bases left between them. The CDR3, as DNA: TGTGCCAGCTCGCCGAACAGAGGAACTAGCACAGATACGCAGTATTTT. Amino acids: CASSPNRGTSTDTQYF.

V usage is TRBV2 and J usage is TRBJ2-6; tentatively, D is TRBD1 (5 bases). CDR1 and CDR2 (germline): SNHLY, FYNNEI. This CDR3 comprises 15 residues. The V gene lost 1 base and the J gene lost 2 bases, with 6 bases spanning the gap. DNA of the CDR3: TGTGCCAGCAGTGAAGAAGGGGCTGGGGCCAACGTCCTGACTTTC. Its protein is CASSEEGAGANVLTF. Variable domain in full (rest from reference TRBV2 and TRBJ2-6): EPEVTQTPSHQVTQMGQEVILRCVPISNHLYFYWYRQILGQKVEFLVSFYNNEISEKSEIFDDQFSVERPDGSNFTLKIRSTKLEDSAMYFCASSEEGAGANVLTFGAGSRLTVL.

V usage is TRBV25-1 and J usage is TRBJ2-5; the match to TRBD2 covers 8 bases. CDR1 and CDR2 (germline): MGHDK, SYGVNS. This CDR3 is 13 amino acids long. V lost 6 bases to trimming and J lost 7 bases; unmatched junction nucleotides: 7. CDR3 residues: CASSREGWGTQYF. The CDR3 nucleotides are TGTGCCAGCAGCCGGGAGGGGTGGGGGACCCAGTACTTC.